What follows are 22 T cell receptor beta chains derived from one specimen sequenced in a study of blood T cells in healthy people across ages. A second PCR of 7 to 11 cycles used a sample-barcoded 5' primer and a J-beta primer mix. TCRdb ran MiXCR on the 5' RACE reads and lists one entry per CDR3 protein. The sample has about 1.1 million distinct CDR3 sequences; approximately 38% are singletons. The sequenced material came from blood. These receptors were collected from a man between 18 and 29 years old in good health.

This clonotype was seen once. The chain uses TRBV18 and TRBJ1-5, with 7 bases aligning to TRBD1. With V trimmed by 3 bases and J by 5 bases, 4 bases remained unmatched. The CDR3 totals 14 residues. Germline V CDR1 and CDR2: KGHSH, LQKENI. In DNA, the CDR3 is TGTGCCAGCTCACCGCGGACAGGATATCAGCCCCAGCATTTT. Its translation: CASSPRTGYQPQHF.

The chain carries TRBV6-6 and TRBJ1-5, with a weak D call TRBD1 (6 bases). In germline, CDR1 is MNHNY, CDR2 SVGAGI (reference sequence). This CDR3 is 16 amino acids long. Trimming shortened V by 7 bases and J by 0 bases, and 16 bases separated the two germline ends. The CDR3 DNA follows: TGTGCCAGCACCCAGACAGGTACCTATAGCAATCAGCCCCAGCATTTT. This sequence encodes CASTQTGTYSNQPQHF.

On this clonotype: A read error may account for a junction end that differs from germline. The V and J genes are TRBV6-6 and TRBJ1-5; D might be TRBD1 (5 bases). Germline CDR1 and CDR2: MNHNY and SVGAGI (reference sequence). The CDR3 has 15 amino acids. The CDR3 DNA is TGTGCCAGCACCCAACGGGGGGGGAGCAAGCAGCCCCAGCATTTT. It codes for CASTQRGGSKQPQHF.

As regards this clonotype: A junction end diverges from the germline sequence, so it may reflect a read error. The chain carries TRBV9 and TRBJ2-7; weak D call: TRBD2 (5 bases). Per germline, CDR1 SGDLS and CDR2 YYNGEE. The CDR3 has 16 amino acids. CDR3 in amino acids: CASSVAEGQMDYEQYF. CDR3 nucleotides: TGTGCCAGTAGCGTAGCTGAGGGCCAGATGGACTACGAGCAGTACTTC.

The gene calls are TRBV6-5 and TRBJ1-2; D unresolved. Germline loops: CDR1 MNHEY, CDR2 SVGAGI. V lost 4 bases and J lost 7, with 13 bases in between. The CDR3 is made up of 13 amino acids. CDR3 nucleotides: TGTGCCAGCAGTTCAACCCGCACAGCTGGCTACACCTTC. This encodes CASSSTRTAGYTF.

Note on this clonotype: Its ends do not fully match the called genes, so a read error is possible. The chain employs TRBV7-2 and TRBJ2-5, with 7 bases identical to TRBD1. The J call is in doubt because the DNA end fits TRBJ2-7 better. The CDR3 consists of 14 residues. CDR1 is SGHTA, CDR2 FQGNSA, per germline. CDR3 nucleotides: TGTACCAGTAGCTTAGAGACAGGGTTATACGAGCAGTACTTC. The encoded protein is CTSSLETGLYEQYF.

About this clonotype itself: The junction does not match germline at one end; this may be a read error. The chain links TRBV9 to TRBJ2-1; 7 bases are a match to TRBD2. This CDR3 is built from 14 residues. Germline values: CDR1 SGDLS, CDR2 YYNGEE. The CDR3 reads CVSSVDGGSGEQFF. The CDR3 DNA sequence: TGTGTCAGCAGCGTAGACGGCGGGAGCGGTGAGCAGTTCTTC.

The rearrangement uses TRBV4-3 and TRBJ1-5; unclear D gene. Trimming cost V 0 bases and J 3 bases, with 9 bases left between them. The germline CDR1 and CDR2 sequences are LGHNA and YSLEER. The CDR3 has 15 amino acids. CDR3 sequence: CASSQDITVNQPQHF. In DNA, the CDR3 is TGCGCCAGCAGCCAAGATATCACGGTCAATCAGCCCCAGCATTTT.

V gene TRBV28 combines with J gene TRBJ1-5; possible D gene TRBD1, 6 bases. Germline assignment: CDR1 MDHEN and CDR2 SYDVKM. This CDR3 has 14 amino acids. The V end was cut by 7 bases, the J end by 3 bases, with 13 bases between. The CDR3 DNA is TGTGCCAGCACCTCCGGGGGCAACAATCAGCCCCAGCATTTT. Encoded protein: CASTSGGNNQPQHF.

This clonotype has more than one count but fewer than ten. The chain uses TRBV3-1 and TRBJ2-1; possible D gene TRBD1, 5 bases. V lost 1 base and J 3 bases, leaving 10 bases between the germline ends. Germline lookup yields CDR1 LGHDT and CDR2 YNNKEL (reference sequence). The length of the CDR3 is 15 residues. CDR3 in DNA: TGTGCCAGCAGCCAAGGGGCAGGGAACTACAATGAGCAGTTCTTC. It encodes CASSQGAGNYNEQFF.

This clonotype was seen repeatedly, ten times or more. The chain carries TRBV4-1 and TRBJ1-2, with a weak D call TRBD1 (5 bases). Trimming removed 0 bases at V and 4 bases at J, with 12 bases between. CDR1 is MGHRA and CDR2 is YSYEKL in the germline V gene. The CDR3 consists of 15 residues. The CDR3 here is CASSQEGRTLYGYTF. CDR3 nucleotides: TGCGCCAGCAGCCAAGAGGGACGGACGCTCTATGGCTACACCTTC.

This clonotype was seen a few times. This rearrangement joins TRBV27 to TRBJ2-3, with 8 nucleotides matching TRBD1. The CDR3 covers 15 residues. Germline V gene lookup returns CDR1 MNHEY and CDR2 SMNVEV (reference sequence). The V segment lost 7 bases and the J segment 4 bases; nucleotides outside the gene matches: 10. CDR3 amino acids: CASKPRDRGPDTQYF. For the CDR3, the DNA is TGTGCCAGCAAACCCCGTGACAGGGGACCAGATACGCAGTATTTT.

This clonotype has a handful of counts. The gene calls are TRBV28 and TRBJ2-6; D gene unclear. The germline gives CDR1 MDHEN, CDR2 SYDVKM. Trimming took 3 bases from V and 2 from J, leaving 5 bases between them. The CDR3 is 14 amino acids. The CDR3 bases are TGTGCCAGCAGTTTGCTTGCTGGGGCCAACGTCCTGACTTTC. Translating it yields CASSLLAGANVLTF.

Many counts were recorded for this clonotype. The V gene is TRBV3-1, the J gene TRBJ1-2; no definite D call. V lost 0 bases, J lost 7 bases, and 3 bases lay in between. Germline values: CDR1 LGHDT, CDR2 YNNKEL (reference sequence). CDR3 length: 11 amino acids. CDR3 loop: CASSQESGYTF. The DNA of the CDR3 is TGTGCCAGCAGCCAAGAGAGTGGCTACACCTTC. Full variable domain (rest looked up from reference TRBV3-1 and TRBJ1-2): DTAVSQTPKYLVTQMGNDKSIKCEQNLGHDTMYWYKQDSKKFLKIMFSYNNKELIINETVPNRFSPKSPDKAHLNLHINSLELGDSAVYFCASSQESGYTFGSGTRLTVV.

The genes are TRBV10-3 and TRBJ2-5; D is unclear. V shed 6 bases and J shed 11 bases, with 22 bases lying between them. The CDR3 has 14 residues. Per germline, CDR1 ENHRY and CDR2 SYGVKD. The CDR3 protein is CAISLGEEVNEQYF. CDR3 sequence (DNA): TGTGCCATCAGCCTTGGGGAAGAGGTAAATGAGCAGTACTTC.

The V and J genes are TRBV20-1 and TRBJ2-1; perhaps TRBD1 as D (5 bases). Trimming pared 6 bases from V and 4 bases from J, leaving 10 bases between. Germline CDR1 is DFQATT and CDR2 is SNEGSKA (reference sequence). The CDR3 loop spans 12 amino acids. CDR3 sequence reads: CSARQPYNEQFF. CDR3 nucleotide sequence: TGCAGTGCAAGACAGCCTTACAATGAGCAGTTCTTC.

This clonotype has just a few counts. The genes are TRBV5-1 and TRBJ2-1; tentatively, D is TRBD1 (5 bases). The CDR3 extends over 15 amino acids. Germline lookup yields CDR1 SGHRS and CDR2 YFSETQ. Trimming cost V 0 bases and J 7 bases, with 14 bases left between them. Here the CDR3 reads CASSLGAGNRNEQFF. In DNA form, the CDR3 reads TGCGCCAGCAGCTTGGGAGCAGGGAATCGGAATGAGCAGTTCTTC. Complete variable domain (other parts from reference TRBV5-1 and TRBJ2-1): KAGVTQTPRYLIKTRGQQVTLSCSPISGHRSVSWYQQTPGQGLQFLFEYFSETQRNKGNFPGRFSGRQFSNSRSEMNVSTLELGDSALYLCASSLGAGNRNEQFFGPGTRLTVL.

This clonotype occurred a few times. The CDR3, as DNA: TGTGCCAGCAGTGACTTAGGACCCACAGATACGCAGTATTTT. This encodes CASSDLGPTDTQYF. This chain links TRBV25-1 with TRBJ2-3; no clear D. The V gene's germline CDR1 is MGHDK and CDR2 SYGVNS. The V end lost 3 bases, the J end lost 2 bases, and 9 bases lay between the germline ends. This CDR3 is built from 14 residues.

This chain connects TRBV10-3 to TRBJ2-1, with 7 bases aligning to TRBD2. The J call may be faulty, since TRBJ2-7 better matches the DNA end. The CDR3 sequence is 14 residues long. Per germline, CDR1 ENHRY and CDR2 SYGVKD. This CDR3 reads CAIRGRGEYNEQYF. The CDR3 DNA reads TGTGCCATCAGAGGTCGGGGGGAGTACAATGAGCAGTACTTC.

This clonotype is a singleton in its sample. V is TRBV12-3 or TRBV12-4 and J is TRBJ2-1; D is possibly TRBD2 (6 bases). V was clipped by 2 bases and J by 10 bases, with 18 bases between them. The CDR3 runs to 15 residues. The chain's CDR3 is CASSLWGTQNREQFF. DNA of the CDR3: TGTGCCAGCAGTTTATGGGGGACTCAGAATCGAGAGCAGTTCTTC.

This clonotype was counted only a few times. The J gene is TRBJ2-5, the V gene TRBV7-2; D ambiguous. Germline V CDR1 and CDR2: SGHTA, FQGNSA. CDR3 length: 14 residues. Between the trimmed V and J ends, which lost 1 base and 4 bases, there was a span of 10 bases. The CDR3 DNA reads TGTGCCAGCAGCTTAGGGCGCCTAGGAGAGACCCAGTACTTC. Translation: CASSLGRLGETQYF.

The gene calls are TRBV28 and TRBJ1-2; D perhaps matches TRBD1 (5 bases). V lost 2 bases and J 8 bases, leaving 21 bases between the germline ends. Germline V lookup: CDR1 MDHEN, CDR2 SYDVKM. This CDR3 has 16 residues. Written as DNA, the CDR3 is TGTGCCAGCAGTTTAGGACAACCAGAGACAGCCGACGGCTACACCTTC. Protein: CASSLGQPETADGYTF.